These 13 T cell receptor beta chains share one sample of origin, sequenced in a study of human T cells and chemical hapten exposure. The sample's time point: healthy volunteer bleed at 2 weeks. It was unfractionated whole blood from which total RNA was extracted. From the RACE reads, TCRdb called clonotypes with MiXCR, one entry per CDR3 protein. The sample shows around 130,000 distinct CDR3 sequences, more than 7.5% of them seen only once. The sequencing input was whole blood. These TCRs come from a male donor in good health. Some clones in this sample may be carry-over from other donors' samples.

This clonotype was observed a handful of times. V gene TRBV6-1 combines with J gene TRBJ2-7, with D uncertain. Trimming shortened V by 1 base and J by 4 bases, and 11 bases separated the two germline ends. The CDR3 is 14 amino acids. Germline loops: CDR1 MNHNS, CDR2 SASEGT. The CDR3 DNA is TGTGCCAGCAGTGAAGAGGTACTCGGGTACGAGCAGTACTTC. Translating gives CASSEEVLGYEQYF.

This clonotype was seen only a few times. This chain links TRBV7-2 with TRBJ2-7, with D tentatively TRBD2 (5 bases). The germline V gene encodes CDR1 SGHTA and CDR2 FQGNSA. V lost 1 base, J lost 2 bases, and 6 bases lay in between. CDR3 length: 13 residues. CDR3 region: CASSLVRAYEQYF. The CDR3 coding sequence is TGTGCCAGCAGCTTAGTGCGGGCCTACGAGCAGTACTTC.

This clonotype was seen more than once but under ten times. This chain uses TRBV9 with TRBJ2-6, with unresolved D. V lost 3 bases, J lost 0 bases, and 10 bases lay in between. Germline values: CDR1 SGDLS, CDR2 YYNGEE. The CDR3 is made up of 16 amino acids. The CDR3 is CASSGATVSGANVLTF. CDR3 nucleotide sequence: TGTGCCAGCAGCGGCGCGACGGTCTCTGGGGCCAACGTCCTGACTTTC.

This clonotype occurred a few times. The CDR3 nucleotides read TGTGCCAGCAAACTAGCGGGGGCCTACGAGCAGTACTTC. It is translated as CASKLAGAYEQYF. The chain employs TRBV27 and TRBJ2-7; TRBD2 agrees at 11 bases. After removal of 7 bases from V and 2 bases from J, the junction contained 1 base not matched to a gene. The CDR3 runs 13 residues. Germline V gene lookup returns CDR1 MNHEY and CDR2 SMNVEV (reference sequence).

This sequence joins TRBV7-2 and TRBJ1-5; D gene ambiguous. V was cut by 5 bases and J by 0 bases, with 11 bases left in between. The V gene's germline CDR1 is SGHTA and CDR2 FQGNSA. The CDR3 contains 15 residues. As DNA, the CDR3 is TGTGCCAGCAGCCCGGAACAAAGTAGCAATCAGCCCCAGCATTTT. It codes for CASSPEQSSNQPQHF.

A few counts support this clonotype. The chain carries TRBV23-1 and TRBJ2-3; no clear D. TRBV23-1 is an ORF, with its function uncertain. The length of the CDR3 is 18 residues. Trimming cost V 8 bases and J 7 bases, with 31 bases left between them. CDR3 in amino acids: CASPLNPRRTRRANTQYF. DNA of the CDR3: TGCGCCAGCCCCCTCAATCCCCGTAGGACCCGAAGGGCAAATACGCAGTATTTT.

V and J are TRBV10-3 and TRBJ2-3; possibly TRBD2 for D (5 bases). With 7 bases removed from V and 2 bases from J, the gap between germline ends came to 13 bases. Germline assignment: CDR1 ENHRY and CDR2 SYGVKD. This CDR3 contains 14 residues. The CDR3 reads CAIKEAFYTDTQYF. The CDR3 DNA follows: TGTGCCATCAAGGAGGCCTTCTACACAGATACGCAGTATTTT.

The table lists this clonotype with many counts. The chain recombines TRBV6-2 or TRBV6-3 with TRBJ1-1; D unclear. This CDR3 contains 10 residues. Germline V lookup: CDR1 MNHEY, CDR2 SVGEGT. Between the trimmed V and J ends, which lost 6 bases and 7 bases, there was a span of 6 bases. The CDR3 DNA sequence: TGTGCCAGCAGAAAGGGTGAAGCTTTCTTT. Amino acid sequence: CASRKGEAFF.

The chain is built from TRBV19 and TRBJ2-3; D possibly corresponds to TRBD1 (5 bases). The CDR3 spans 14 residues. Germline loops: CDR1 LNHDA, CDR2 SQIVND (reference sequence). V was cut by 5 bases and J by 6 bases, with 15 bases left in between. The CDR3 spells CASSLKIRADTQYF. The CDR3 DNA sequence: TGTGCCAGTAGTCTAAAGATCAGGGCGGATACGCAGTATTTT. Combining the CDR3 with reference TRBV19 and TRBJ2-3 gives the whole variable domain DGGITQSPKYLFRKEGQNVTLSCEQNLNHDAMYWYRQDPGQGLRLIYYSQIVNDFQKGDIAEGYSVSREKKESFPLTVTSAQKNPTAFYLCASSLKIRADTQYFGPGTRLTVL.

J is TRBJ2-7 and V is TRBV5-6, with 9 bases lining up with TRBD1. CDR3 size: 16 residues. CDR1 is SGHDT, CDR2 YYEEEE, per germline. Trimming took 5 bases from V and 5 from J; bases not matched to a gene: 14. CDR3: CASRPGTGQRVNEQYF. The CDR3 region has the DNA TGTGCCAGCAGGCCCGGGACAGGGCAACGGGTTAACGAGCAGTACTTC.

In its sample, this clonotype was seen a few times. The chain combines TRBV25-1 with TRBJ2-7, with D unresolved. Trimming took off 2 bases at V and 1 base at J, with 3 bases between the two ends. Germline lookup yields CDR1 MGHDK and CDR2 SYGVNS. The length of the CDR3 is 12 residues. The CDR3 is CASSEESYEQYF. CDR3 nucleotide sequence: TGTGCCAGCAGTGAAGAGTCCTACGAGCAGTACTTC.

This clonotype turned up a few times. The chain joins TRBV14 to TRBJ2-1; TRBD1 matches 10 bases. Germline CDR1 reads SGHDN; CDR2 reads FVKESK. The CDR3 is made up of 16 amino acids. V shed 5 bases, J shed 4 bases, and the junction held 8 bases outside the gene matches. The CDR3 loop is CASSGGPGQGYNEQFF. The CDR3 coding sequence is TGTGCCAGCAGCGGGGGCCCGGGACAGGGGTACAATGAGCAGTTCTTC.

The V gene is TRBV5-1, the J gene TRBJ2-2; D possibly corresponds to TRBD2 (6 bases). CDR1 and CDR2 (germline): SGHRS, YFSETQ. Trimming left V 2 bases short and J 7 bases short, with 15 bases between. This CDR3 has 15 residues. The CDR3 nucleotides read TGCGCCAGCAGCTTTGGAAGCCACGGGAGCGGGGAGCTGTTTTTT. Amino acid sequence: CASSFGSHGSGELFF.